The present T cell receptor beta chain was sequenced within a study of blood T cell repertoires in COVID-19 (TCRdb year 2020). With respect to the entire study: Samples covering the acute and convalescent phases of COVID-19 were provided by collaborators in the United States, Italy and Spain. A de-identified subject ID, COVID-19 status, age in years and sex were almost always included in the sample metadata. The prospective study material was composed of cDNA or gDNA derived from T cells, B-cell-depleted T cells, or PBMCs. Deeply sampled blood TCRbeta repertoires from subjects exposed to, actively infected with, or recovered from COVID-19 were included in the dataset. HLA class I and class II types, where available, came from metadata supplied by the sample provider rather than from assay-based typing. The repertoires were released in a freely available public database intended as a resource for research on the immune response to SARS-CoV-2. The samples were drawn from the first 160 participants of the ongoing ImmuneRACE study and from 950 to 1,500 subjects provided by 6 global collaborators. Results the study describes overall, beyond this receptor: The amount of clinical and demographic metadata varied by source and participant and was provided uncurated.

A remark on this clone: Its antigen is still unknown. One base away there is no much larger clone; base qualities are not given.

Collaborating institutions collected whole blood in K2EDTA tubes following their own protocols. For TCRbeta analysis, collaborators shipped samples as frozen whole blood, isolated PBMCs, or DNA extracted from either of those sample types. TCRbeta CDR3 regions were amplified from genomic DNA using the immunoSEQ Assay, a bias-controlled multiplex PCR. The source study handled its data this way. Nucleated cell counts per sample were estimated from amplification of reference gene primers within the assay. To quantify the absolute abundance of each unique TCRbeta CDR3 rearrangement, sequence reads were collapsed and filtered. For each sample, productive Simpson clonality was calculated as the square root of Simpson's diversity index over productive rearrangements. TCRdb retrieved this table from immuneACCESS and kept in-frame rearrangements only. Not all clones are present; in checked studies, unresolved V genes account for under half, and no reason is known for the remainder. The DNA was the basis for D and trimming; V, J and clone size are from that table. This sample lists about 72,000 clones; around 86% were detected once. Roughly 8.7% of the sample goes to the ten largest clones.

Trimming takes 6 bases from V and 1 base from J, and the germline ends sit 11 bases apart. The CDR3, from cysteine to phenylalanine, totals 14 residues. CDR3 DNA only is kept here, 42 bases in frame from base 1. Looking up the germline V gene yields CDR1 SNHLY and CDR2 FYNNEI. The specimen sequenced was peripheral blood. The rearrangement combines TRBV2 with TRBJ2-3; tentative D gene TRBD2, with 5 bases matching. This clonotype was obtained from a man aged 25-45 years with acute or convalescent COVID-19. The DNA sequence is TGTGCCAGCAGGGACTTAGCTGGCACAGATACGCAGTATTTT. Translation gives CASRDLAGTDTQYF.